This T cell receptor beta chain originates from a study of cytomegalovirus exposure and HLA in healthy donors. The study's findings and limits: Cytomegalovirus-associated status was assigned to fewer than 200 TCR beta chains.

J lost 9 bases, V lost 2 bases, and 4 bases had no gene match. The germline gives CDR1 MDHEN, CDR2 SYDVKM. The CDR3 covers 14 residues. It was the approximately 120-subject validation cohort, separate from the roughly 700-subject first cohort, to which the donors belonged. Concerning this clone itself: Its specificity is unknown.

Here immunoSEQ multiplex PCR was the method, and the copy in TCRdb shows in-frame clones only, minus some. The sample has about 330,000 clones, roughly 88% seen once. The V call is TRBV28, the J call TRBJ2-1; 10 nucleotides match TRBD1. Sequencing was carried out using PBMCs. This TCR was sampled from a woman between 18 and 29 years old in good health and CMV-seronegative. Here the CDR3 DNA reads TGTGCCAGCAGTTTAGGACAGGGGGTAGGTGAGCAGTTCTTC. Translated, it gives CASSLGQGVGEQFF.